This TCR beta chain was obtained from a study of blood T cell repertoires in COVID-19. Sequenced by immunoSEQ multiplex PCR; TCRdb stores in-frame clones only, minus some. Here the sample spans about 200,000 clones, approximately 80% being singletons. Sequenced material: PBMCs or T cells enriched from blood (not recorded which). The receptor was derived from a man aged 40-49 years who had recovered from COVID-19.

The CDR3 DNA sequence: TGTGCCAGCAGCCAACGAACAGGGCATTCAGGCTACACCTTC. Translating it yields CASSQRTGHSGYTF. The chain uses TRBV3-1 (or the pseudogene TRBV3-2) and TRBJ1-2; tentative D call: TRBD1 (6 bases). The length of the CDR3 is 14 residues. Germline CDR1 and CDR2: LGHDT and YNNKEL (reference sequence). V shed 2 bases and J shed 8 bases, with 15 bases lying between them.